These 10 T cell receptor beta chains were sequenced from one sample in a study of identical twins listed by TCRdb under 2016. Receptor libraries were prepared by 5' RACE. This sample was sequenced with an Illumina HiSeq 2000. TCRdb trimmed the raw reads at Q25, called clones with MiXCR and kept productive beta chains. Each record represents a unique CDR3 protein, reported with the most common genes and DNA among its rows. The sample table shows some 460,000 distinct CDR3 sequences, and 11% to 15% are seen once. The ten largest clones add up to about 0.52% of the sample. This sample was shared with a second study, whose subject was yellow fever vaccine responses in identical twins.

Sample: CD4+ T cells sorted from blood. The source of these receptors is a woman aged 18 to 35 in good health.

This chain uses TRBV28 with TRBJ1-4; TRBD1 agrees at 12 bases. After removal of 10 bases from V and 4 bases from J, the junction contained 13 bases not matched to a gene. From germline, CDR1 is MDHEN and CDR2 SYDVKM. CDR3 length equals 17 residues. DNA for the CDR3: TGTGCCACCTCGAGGGACAGGGGGCTTGGCGGTAATGAAAAACTGTTTTTT. Its protein product is CATSRDRGLGGNEKLFF.

The V and J genes are TRBV4-2 and TRBJ2-2; 9 bases line up with TRBD1. V shed 5 bases and J 4 bases; nucleotides not matched to a gene: 14. Per germline, CDR1 LGHNA and CDR2 YNFKEQ. This CDR3 spans 18 amino acids. CDR3 amino acids: CASSRGLQGAGFTGELFF. The CDR3 coding sequence is TGTGCCAGCAGCAGAGGATTACAGGGGGCGGGCTTCACCGGGGAGCTGTTTTTT.

The rearrangement joins TRBV27 to TRBJ2-7; TRBD1 matches at 9 bases. CDR3 length equals 15 residues. Germline V gene sequence: CDR1 MNHEY, CDR2 SMNVEV (reference sequence). V lost 3 bases and J lost 2; bases outside the gene matches: 5. DNA of the CDR3: TGTGCCAGCAGTTTTTCAGGACAGGGGCCCTACGAGCAGTACTTC. Translation gives CASSFSGQGPYEQYF.

The chain links TRBV20-1 to TRBJ2-3; no clear D. This CDR3 spans 15 amino acids. The germline gives CDR1 DFQATT, CDR2 SNEGSKA (reference sequence). The V gene lost 0 bases and the J gene lost 3 bases, with 13 bases spanning the gap. The CDR3 spells CSARDSSTPTDTQYF. In DNA, the CDR3 is TGCAGTGCTAGAGATTCGTCCACGCCGACAGATACGCAGTATTTT.

This clonotype qualifies as medium-sized (0.01 to 0.1%). J is TRBJ2-5 and V is TRBV24-1; 10 bases align to TRBD1. The germline V gene has CDR1 KGHDR and CDR2 SFDVKD. V was pared by 8 bases and J by 3 bases, with 11 bases of the junction left unmatched. CDR3 length: 16 residues. The DNA for the CDR3 is TGTGCCACCATGTCGAAAGAAGGGACAGGGGAAGAGACCCAGTACTTC. This sequence encodes CATMSKEGTGEETQYF.

The chain uses TRBV7-2 and TRBJ2-3; 12 bases are shared with TRBD2. V gave up 4 bases and J gave up 0 bases; unmatched junction bases: 5. The CDR3 length is 17 residues. Germline CDR1 is SGHTA and CDR2 is FQGNSA. CDR3 sequence reads: CASSYRTSGMSTDTQYF. CDR3 DNA: TGTGCCAGCAGCTACAGGACTAGCGGGATGAGCACAGATACGCAGTATTTT.

The CDR3 sequence: CAWASGGTDTQYF. Here the CDR3 DNA reads TGTGCCTGGGCCAGCGGGGGCACAGATACGCAGTATTTT. This rearrangement joins TRBV30 to TRBJ2-3, with 7 bases lining up with TRBD2. The CDR3 runs 13 residues. Per germline, CDR1 GTSNPN and CDR2 SVGIG (reference sequence). With V trimmed by 5 bases and J by 1 base, 3 bases remained unmatched.

This clonotype was detected a few times. The chain joins TRBV25-1 to TRBJ2-7; the D is unclear. CDR1 is MGHDK and CDR2 is SYGVNS in the germline V gene. With 3 bases removed from V and 8 bases from J, the gap between germline ends came to 14 bases. The CDR3 is made up of 13 amino acids. The CDR3 DNA is TGTGCCAGCAGTGAGAATGGACCGGAGAAGCAGTACTTC. It encodes CASSENGPEKQYF.

The sample holds a few counts of this clonotype. The chain recombines TRBV7-9 with TRBJ2-1; the D gene could be TRBD1 or TRBD2 (5 bases each). V lost 8 bases to trimming and J lost 8 bases, with 10 bases between them. The CDR3 is 11 residues long. Germline lookup yields CDR1 SEHNR and CDR2 FQNEAQ (reference sequence). CDR3 nucleotide sequence: TGTGCCAGCGAGGGGATTGATGAGCAGTTCTTC. It is translated as CASEGIDEQFF.

This clonotype turned up a few times. This rearrangement joins TRBV10-1 to TRBJ2-2, with 7 bases identical to TRBD1. V dropped 4 bases and J dropped 4; count of bases not matched to a gene: 6. Germline loops: CDR1 WNHNN, CDR2 SYGVQD (reference sequence). The CDR3 spans 15 residues. CDR3 region: CASSGDRVLTGELFF. The CDR3 coding sequence is TGCGCCAGCAGTGGCGACAGGGTCCTCACCGGGGAGCTGTTTTTT.